The T cell receptor beta chain under discussion was sequenced for a study of blood T cell repertoires in COVID-19. Study-level information: Sites in the United States, Italy and Spain provided acute and convalescent COVID-19 samples. In each case, the material was cDNA or gDNA derived from T cells, B-cell-depleted T cells, or PBMCs.

Clones were read by immunoSEQ multiplex PCR, and TCRdb kept only the in-frame ones, dropping some. The sample lists some 290,000 clones, about 90% occurring once. The receptor was isolated from a woman aged 45 to 65 who had recovered from COVID-19. Sample: peripheral blood.

DNA for the CDR3: TGTGCTAGTGCCTGGGACAGAACCTACGAGCAGTACTTC. Translated, it gives CASAWDRTYEQYF. The V call is TRBV12-5, the J call TRBJ2-7; TRBD1 matches at 7 bases. The CDR3 covers 13 residues. Germline CDR1 and CDR2: LGHNT and FRNRAP. The ends lost 7 bases at V and 2 bases at J; junction bases unmatched: 5.